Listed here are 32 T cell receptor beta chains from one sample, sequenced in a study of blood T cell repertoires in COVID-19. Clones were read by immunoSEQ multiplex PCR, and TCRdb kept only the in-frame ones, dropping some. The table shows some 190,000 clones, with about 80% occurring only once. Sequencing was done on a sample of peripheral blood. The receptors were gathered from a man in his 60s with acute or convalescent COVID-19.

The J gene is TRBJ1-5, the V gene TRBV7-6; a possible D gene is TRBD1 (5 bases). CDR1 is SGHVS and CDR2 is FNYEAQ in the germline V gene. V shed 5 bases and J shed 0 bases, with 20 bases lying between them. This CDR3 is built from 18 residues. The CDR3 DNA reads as TGTGCCAGCAGCCCCTACGGGGGGATCGACAATAGCAATCAGCCCCAGCATTTT. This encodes CASSPYGGIDNSNQPQHF.

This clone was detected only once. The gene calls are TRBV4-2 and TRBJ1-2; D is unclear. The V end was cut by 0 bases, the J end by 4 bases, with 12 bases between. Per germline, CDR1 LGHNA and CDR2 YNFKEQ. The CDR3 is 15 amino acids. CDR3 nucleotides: TGTGCCAGCAGCCAAGATTGGGCTAAGGTCTATGGCTACACCTTC. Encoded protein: CASSQDWAKVYGYTF.

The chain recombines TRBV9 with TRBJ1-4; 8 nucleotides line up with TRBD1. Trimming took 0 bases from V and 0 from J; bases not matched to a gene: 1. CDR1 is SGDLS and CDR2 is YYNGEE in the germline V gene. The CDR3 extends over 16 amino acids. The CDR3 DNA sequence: TGTGCCAGCAGCGTAGCGACAGGGGCAACTAATGAAAAACTGTTTTTT. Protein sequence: CASSVATGATNEKLFF.

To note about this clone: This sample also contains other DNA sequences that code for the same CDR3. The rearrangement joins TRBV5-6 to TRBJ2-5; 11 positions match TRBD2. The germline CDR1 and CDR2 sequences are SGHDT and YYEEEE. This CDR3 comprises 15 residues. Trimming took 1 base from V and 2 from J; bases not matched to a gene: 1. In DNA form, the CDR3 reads TGTGCCAGCAGCTTGACTAGCGGGGGACAAGAGACCCAGTACTTC. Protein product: CASSLTSGGQETQYF.

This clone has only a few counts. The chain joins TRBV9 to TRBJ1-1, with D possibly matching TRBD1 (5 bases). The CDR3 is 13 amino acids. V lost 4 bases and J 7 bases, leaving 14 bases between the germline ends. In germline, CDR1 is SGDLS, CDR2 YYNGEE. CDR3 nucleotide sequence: TGTGCCAGCAGCCCCGGGACTGCCATTGAAGCTTTCTTT. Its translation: CASSPGTAIEAFF.

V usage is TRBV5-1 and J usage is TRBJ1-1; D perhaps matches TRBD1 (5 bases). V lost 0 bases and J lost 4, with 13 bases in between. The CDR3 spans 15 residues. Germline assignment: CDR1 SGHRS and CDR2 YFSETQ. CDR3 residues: CASSLAGGVRTEAFF. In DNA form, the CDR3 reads TGCGCCAGCAGCTTGGCCGGAGGGGTTCGCACTGAAGCTTTCTTT.

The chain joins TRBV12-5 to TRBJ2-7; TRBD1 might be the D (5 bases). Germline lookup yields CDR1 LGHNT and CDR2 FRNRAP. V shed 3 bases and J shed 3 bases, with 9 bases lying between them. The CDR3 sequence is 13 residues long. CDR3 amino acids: CASGFRVHYEQYF. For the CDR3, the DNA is TGTGCTAGTGGTTTCAGGGTCCACTACGAGCAGTACTTC.

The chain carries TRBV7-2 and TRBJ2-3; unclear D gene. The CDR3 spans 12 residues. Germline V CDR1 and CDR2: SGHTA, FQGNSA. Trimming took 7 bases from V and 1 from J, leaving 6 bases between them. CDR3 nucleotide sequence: TGTGCCAGCACCCCGGGCACAGATACGCAGTATTTT. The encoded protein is CASTPGTDTQYF.

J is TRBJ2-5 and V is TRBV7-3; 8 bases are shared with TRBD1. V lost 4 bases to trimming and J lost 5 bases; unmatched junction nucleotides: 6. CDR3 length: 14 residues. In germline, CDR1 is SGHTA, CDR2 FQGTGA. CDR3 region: CASSSQGAWETQYF. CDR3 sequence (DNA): TGTGCCAGCAGCTCGCAGGGGGCCTGGGAGACCCAGTACTTC.

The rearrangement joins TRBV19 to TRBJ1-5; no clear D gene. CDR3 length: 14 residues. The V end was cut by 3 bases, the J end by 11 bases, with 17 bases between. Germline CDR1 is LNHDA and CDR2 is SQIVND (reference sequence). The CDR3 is CASSILVEGESQHF. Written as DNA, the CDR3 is TGTGCCAGTAGTATTCTCGTTGAGGGTGAGTCCCAGCATTTT.

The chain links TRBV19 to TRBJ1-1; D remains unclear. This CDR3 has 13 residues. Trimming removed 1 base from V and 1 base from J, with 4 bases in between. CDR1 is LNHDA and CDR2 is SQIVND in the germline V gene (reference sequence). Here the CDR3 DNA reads TGTGCCAGTAGTATAGGAGGGAACACTGAAGCTTTCTTT. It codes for CASSIGGNTEAFF.

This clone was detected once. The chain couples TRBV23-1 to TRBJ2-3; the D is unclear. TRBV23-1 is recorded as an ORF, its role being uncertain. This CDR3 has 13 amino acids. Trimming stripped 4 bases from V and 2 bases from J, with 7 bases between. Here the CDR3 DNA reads TGCGCCAGCAGTCCCCCAGACACAGATACGCAGTATTTT. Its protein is CASSPPDTDTQYF.

The CDR3: CASSYGVGEKLFF. CDR3 in DNA: TGTGCCAGCTCGTACGGAGTAGGAGAAAAACTGTTTTTT. The rearrangement uses TRBV18 and TRBJ1-4; D gene uncertain. Trimming removed 6 bases from V and 8 bases from J, with 13 bases in between. The CDR3 consists of 13 residues. Germline CDR1 KGHSH, CDR2 LQKENI.

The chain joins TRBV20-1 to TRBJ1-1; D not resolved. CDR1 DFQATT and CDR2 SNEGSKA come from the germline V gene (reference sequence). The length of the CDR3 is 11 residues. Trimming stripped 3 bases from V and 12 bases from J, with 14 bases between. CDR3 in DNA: TGCAGTGCTAGTTTCTCACAGTTGCCTTTCTTT. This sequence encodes CSASFSQLPFF.

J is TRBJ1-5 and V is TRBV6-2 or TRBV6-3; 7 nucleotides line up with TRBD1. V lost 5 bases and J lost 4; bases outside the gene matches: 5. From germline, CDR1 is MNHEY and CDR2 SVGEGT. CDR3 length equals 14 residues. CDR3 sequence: CASSHQGVNQPQHF. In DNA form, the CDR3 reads TGTGCCAGCAGTCACCAGGGGGTAAATCAGCCCCAGCATTTT.

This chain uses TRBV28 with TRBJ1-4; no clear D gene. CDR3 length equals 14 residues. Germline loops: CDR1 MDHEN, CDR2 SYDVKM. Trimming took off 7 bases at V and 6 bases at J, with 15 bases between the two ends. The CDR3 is CASNTGYGDEKLFF. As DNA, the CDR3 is TGTGCCAGCAACACCGGGTATGGAGATGAAAAACTGTTTTTT.

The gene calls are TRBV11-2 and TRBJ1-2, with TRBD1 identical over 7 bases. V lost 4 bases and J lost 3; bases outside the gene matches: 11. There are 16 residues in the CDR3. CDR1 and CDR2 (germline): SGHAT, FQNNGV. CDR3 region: CASSSQTGRVDYGYTF. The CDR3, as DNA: TGTGCCAGCAGCTCACAGACAGGGAGAGTTGACTATGGCTACACCTTC.

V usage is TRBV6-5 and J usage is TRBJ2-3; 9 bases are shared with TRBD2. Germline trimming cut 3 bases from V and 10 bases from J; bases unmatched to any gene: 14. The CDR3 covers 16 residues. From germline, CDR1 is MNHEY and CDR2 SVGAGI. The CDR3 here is CASSYVSGGRAFAQYF. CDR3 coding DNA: TGTGCCAGCAGTTATGTGTCTGGCGGGAGGGCCTTTGCGCAGTATTTT.

The CDR3 nucleotides are TGTGCCAGCCTCCTAGCGGGAGGGTCTTTCGAGACCCAGTACTTC. Translated, it gives CASLLAGGSFETQYF. This chain links TRBV2 with TRBJ2-5; TRBD2 matches 12 bases. V shed 8 bases and J 5 bases; nucleotides not matched to a gene: 9. The CDR3 totals 15 residues. The germline V gene has CDR1 SNHLY and CDR2 FYNNEI.

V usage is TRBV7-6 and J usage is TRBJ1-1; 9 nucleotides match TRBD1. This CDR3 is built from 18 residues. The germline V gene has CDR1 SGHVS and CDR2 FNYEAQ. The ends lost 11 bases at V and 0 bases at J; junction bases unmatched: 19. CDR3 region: CAVSAAVTGGGMNTEAFF. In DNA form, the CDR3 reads TGTGCCGTTTCGGCTGCCGTTACAGGGGGCGGCATGAACACTGAAGCTTTCTTT.

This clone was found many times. In DNA, the CDR3 is TGTGCCAGCAGTTTAGTTAACGAGCAGTACTTC. This translates into CASSLVNEQYF. The chain has TRBV28 and TRBJ2-7; D is undetermined. There are 11 residues in the CDR3. Germline-derived CDR1 and CDR2 are MDHEN and SYDVKM. Trimming removed 2 bases at V and 5 bases at J, with 4 bases between.

CDR3 sequence: CASSYPKQFF. The CDR3 bases are TGTGCCAGCAGTTACCCCAAGCAGTTCTTC. This sequence joins TRBV6-5 and TRBJ2-1; D ambiguous. Germline V lookup: CDR1 MNHEY, CDR2 SVGAGI. V lost 2 bases, J lost 11 bases, and 4 bases lay in between. This CDR3 is built from 10 residues.

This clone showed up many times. The CDR3 protein is CASSLESSVRYEQYF. The CDR3 DNA sequence: TGTGCCAGCAGCTTAGAATCGAGCGTTAGGTACGAGCAGTACTTC. The chain joins TRBV11-2 to TRBJ2-7; no clear D. Germline CDR1 and CDR2: SGHAT and FQNNGV. This CDR3 comprises 15 residues. V lost 0 bases to trimming and J lost 4 bases, with 13 bases between them.

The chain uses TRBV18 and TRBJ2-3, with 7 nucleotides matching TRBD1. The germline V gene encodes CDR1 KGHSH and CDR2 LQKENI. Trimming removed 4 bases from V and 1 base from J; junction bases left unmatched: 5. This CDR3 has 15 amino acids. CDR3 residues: CASSLEQGRTDTQYF. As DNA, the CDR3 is TGTGCCAGCTCACTGGAACAGGGGCGCACAGATACGCAGTATTTT.

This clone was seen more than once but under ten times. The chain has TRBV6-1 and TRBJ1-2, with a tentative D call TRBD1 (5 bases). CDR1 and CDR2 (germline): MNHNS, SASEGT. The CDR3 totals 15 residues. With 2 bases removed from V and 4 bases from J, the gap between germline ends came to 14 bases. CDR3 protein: CASSEFLWGLYGYTF. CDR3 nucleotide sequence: TGTGCCAGCAGTGAATTTCTGTGGGGCCTCTATGGCTACACCTTC.

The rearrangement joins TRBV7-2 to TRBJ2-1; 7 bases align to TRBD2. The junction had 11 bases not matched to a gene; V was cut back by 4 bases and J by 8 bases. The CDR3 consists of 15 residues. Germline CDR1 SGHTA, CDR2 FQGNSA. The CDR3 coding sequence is TGTGCCAGCAGCTACCAGAGGACTAGTACCCATGAGCAGTTCTTC. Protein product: CASSYQRTSTHEQFF.

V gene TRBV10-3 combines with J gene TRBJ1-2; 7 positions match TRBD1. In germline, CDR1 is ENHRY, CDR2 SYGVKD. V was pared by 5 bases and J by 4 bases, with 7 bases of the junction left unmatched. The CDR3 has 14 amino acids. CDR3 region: CAISQETGTYGYTF. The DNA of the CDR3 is TGTGCCATCAGTCAAGAGACAGGGACCTATGGCTACACCTTC.

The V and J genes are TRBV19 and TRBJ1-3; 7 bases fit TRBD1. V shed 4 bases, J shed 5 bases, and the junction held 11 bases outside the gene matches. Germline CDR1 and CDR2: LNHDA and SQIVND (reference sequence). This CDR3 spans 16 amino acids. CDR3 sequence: CASSTIGTDNRNTIYF. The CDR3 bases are TGTGCCAGTAGTACGATCGGGACAGACAATAGAAACACCATATATTTT.

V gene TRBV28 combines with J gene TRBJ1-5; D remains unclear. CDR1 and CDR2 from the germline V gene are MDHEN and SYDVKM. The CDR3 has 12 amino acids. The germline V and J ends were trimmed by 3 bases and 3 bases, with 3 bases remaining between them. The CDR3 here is CASSFVNQPQHF. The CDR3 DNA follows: TGTGCCAGCAGTTTCGTCAATCAGCCCCAGCATTTT.

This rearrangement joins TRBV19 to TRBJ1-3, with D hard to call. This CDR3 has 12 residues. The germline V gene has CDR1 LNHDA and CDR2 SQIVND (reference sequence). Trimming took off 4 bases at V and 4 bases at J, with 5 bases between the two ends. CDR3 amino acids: CASSTQGNTIYF. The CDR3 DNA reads TGTGCCAGTAGTACACAGGGAAACACCATATATTTT.

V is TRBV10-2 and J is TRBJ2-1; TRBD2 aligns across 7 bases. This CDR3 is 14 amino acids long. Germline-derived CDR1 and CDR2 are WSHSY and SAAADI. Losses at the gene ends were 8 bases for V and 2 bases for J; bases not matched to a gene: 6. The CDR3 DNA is TGCGCCAGCTCCCAAGCGGGACCCTACAATGAGCAGTTCTTC. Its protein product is CASSQAGPYNEQFF.

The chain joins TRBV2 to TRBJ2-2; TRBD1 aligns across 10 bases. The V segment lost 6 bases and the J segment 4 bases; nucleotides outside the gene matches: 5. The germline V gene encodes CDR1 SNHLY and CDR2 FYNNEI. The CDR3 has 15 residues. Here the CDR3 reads CASRRDRGGTGELFF. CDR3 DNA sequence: TGTGCCAGCAGGAGGGACAGGGGAGGCACCGGGGAGCTGTTTTTT.